Listed here are 15 T cell receptor beta chains from one sample, sequenced in a study of a mutant IDH1 vaccine in newly diagnosed glioma (dated by TCRdb to the early 2020s). No antigen has been identified for these receptors. The time point label here, explained by the study, means: week 23, last vaccination. A 20-mer mutant IDH1 peptide at 300 micrograms in Montanide made up each vaccine dose, which was injected subcutaneously together with topical imiquimod. To prepare the library, the immunoSEQ multiplex PCR assay was applied. The table comes from immuneACCESS by way of TCRdb, which keeps in-frame sequences with V and J called. Part of the clones is missing from these tables; in studies checked, under half for an unresolved V gene and the rest for unknown reasons. For this sample there are roughly 60,000 clones; approximately 81% appear just once. Clones ranked in the top ten supply roughly 4% of the sample.

The sequencing used PBMCs, collected from a glioma patient whose treatment included an IDH1 peptide vaccine. These receptor sequences come from a man aged 25-40 years with glioma.

The chain is built from TRBV2 and TRBJ1-2, with 10 bases fitting TRBD1. The CDR3 is 17 amino acids. Germline CDR1 SNHLY, CDR2 FYNNEI. With 2 bases clipped from V and 7 bases from J, the junction kept 13 bases outside the gene matches. CDR3 nucleotides: TGTGCCAGCAGTGAACAGAACTTGCGGACAGGGGGAGGTGGCTACACCTTC. Its protein is CASSEQNLRTGGGGYTF. Together with reference TRBV2 and TRBJ1-2, the CDR3 gives the full variable domain: EPEVTQTPSHQVTQMGQEVILRCVPISNHLYFYWYRQILGQKVEFLVSFYNNEISEKSEIFDDQFSVERPDGSNFTLKIRSTKLEDSAMYFCASSEQNLRTGGGGYTFGSGTRLTVV.

The chain combines TRBV4-1 with TRBJ2-2, with D maybe TRBD2 (5 bases). The CDR3 is made up of 15 amino acids. Trimming pared 8 bases from V and 0 bases from J, leaving 13 bases between. The germline V gene has CDR1 MGHRA and CDR2 YSYEKL. The CDR3 region is CASHRGESNTGELFF. DNA for the CDR3: TGCGCCAGCCACCGTGGGGAGTCGAACACCGGGGAGCTGTTTTTT.

The chain combines TRBV9 with TRBJ2-5; D call uncertain. The assigned J gene may be wrong: the sequence end matches TRBJ2-7 better. The germline V gene has CDR1 SGDLS and CDR2 YYNGEE. The CDR3 runs 14 residues. CDR3 region: CASSVGSWAYEQYF. The CDR3 DNA reads as TGTGCCAGCAGCGTCGGGTCCTGGGCATACGAGCAGTACTTC.

The chain employs TRBV4-2 and TRBJ2-7, with 10 bases identical to TRBD2. Trimming took 1 base from V and 4 from J; bases not matched to a gene: 10. This CDR3 is built from 17 residues. Germline CDR1 is LGHNA and CDR2 is YNFKEQ. The CDR3 reads CASSQAPAQRGGYEQYF. The CDR3 region has the DNA TGTGCCAGCAGCCAAGCTCCGGCCCAGCGGGGGGGATACGAGCAGTACTTC.

This rearrangement joins TRBV19 to TRBJ1-5, with 8 bases that match TRBD1. The CDR3 is 16 amino acids. In germline, CDR1 is LNHDA, CDR2 SQIVND (reference sequence). The V gene end was trimmed by 5 bases and the J gene end by 4 bases; junction bases not matched to a gene: 10. CDR3 DNA sequence: TGTGCCAGTAGTCCCTTGGACAGGGCCGGGAATCAGCCCCAGCATTTT. Its translation: CASSPLDRAGNQPQHF.

The chain couples TRBV29-1 to TRBJ2-7, with D uncertain. Germline V gene sequence: CDR1 SQVTM, CDR2 ANQGSEA. Deletions cut 6 bases from V and 1 base from J, with 13 bases between. CDR3 length: 13 residues. CDR3 sequence: CSVKEVRSYEQYF. The DNA of the CDR3 is TGCAGCGTAAAAGAAGTCCGGTCCTACGAGCAGTACTTC.

The rearrangement uses TRBV27 and TRBJ1-1; D is undetermined. The CDR3 covers 13 residues. Looked up from germline, CDR1 is MNHEY and CDR2 is SMNVEV (reference sequence). Trimming left V 4 bases short and J 1 base short, with 7 bases between. CDR3 nucleotide sequence: TGTGCCAGCAGTTATGCTGGGAACACTGAAGCTTTCTTT. Amino acid sequence: CASSYAGNTEAFF.

This sequence joins TRBV19 and TRBJ1-2; TRBD1 might be the D (6 bases). This CDR3 region has 18 residues. Trimming removed 7 bases from V and 3 bases from J, with 27 bases in between. Germline-derived CDR1 and CDR2 are LNHDA and SQIVND (reference sequence). For the CDR3, the DNA is TGTGCCAGTAATCAAGAGGGGACATGGGAGTTCTCGGACTATGGCTACACCTTC. This gives the protein CASNQEGTWEFSDYGYTF.

V and J are TRBV7-2 and TRBJ1-1; possibly TRBD1 for D (5 bases). There are 14 residues in the CDR3. Trimming cost V 5 bases and J 0 bases, with 10 bases left between them. CDR1 and CDR2 (germline): SGHTA, FQGNSA. The CDR3 region is CASSRQSLNTEAFF. CDR3 coding DNA: TGTGCCAGCAGCCGACAGAGTCTGAACACTGAAGCTTTCTTT.

The chain combines TRBV4-1 with TRBJ1-2, with D possibly TRBD1 on 6 matching bases. The V end lost 2 bases, the J end lost 8 bases, and 18 bases lay between the germline ends. Germline CDR1 reads MGHRA; CDR2 reads YSYEKL. The CDR3 is 15 amino acids. The DNA for the CDR3 is TGCGCCAGCAGCCAATCTCAGGCACAGGGACCAGGCTACACCTTC. It is translated as CASSQSQAQGPGYTF.

The chain has TRBV15 and TRBJ1-1, with 7 bases fitting TRBD1. The CDR3 has 15 amino acids. The V segment lost 1 base and the J segment 10 bases; nucleotides outside the gene matches: 12. Germline values: CDR1 LNHNV, CDR2 YYDKDF (reference sequence). For the CDR3, the DNA is TGTGCCACCAGCAGAGTAGGGACAGCGAAGCTGGTAGCTTTCTTT. Translation: CATSRVGTAKLVAFF.

The chain combines TRBV30 with TRBJ2-3; possibly TRBD1 or TRBD2 for D (6 bases each). V lost 3 bases and J lost 7, with 17 bases in between. This CDR3 is 14 amino acids long. Germline V lookup: CDR1 GTSNPN, CDR2 SVGIG (reference sequence). This CDR3 reads CAWSTGAGAHTQYF. In DNA form, the CDR3 reads TGTGCCTGGAGCACGGGGGCAGGGGCACATACGCAGTATTTT.

This clone was observed a handful of times. The chain carries TRBV2 and TRBJ1-5; D unresolved. The germline V gene encodes CDR1 SNHLY and CDR2 FYNNEI. The length of the CDR3 is 13 residues. Between the trimmed V and J ends, which lost 10 bases and 0 bases, there was a span of 10 bases. The DNA for the CDR3 is TGTGCCACAGGTGTGATTAGCAATCAGCCCCAGCATTTT. Translated: CATGVISNQPQHF.

The chain has TRBV5-1 and TRBJ1-2, with TRBD1 as a possible D gene (6 bases). The CDR3 runs to 12 residues. The V end lost 4 bases, the J end lost 6 bases, and 10 bases lay between the germline ends. Germline CDR1 SGHRS, CDR2 YFSETQ. This CDR3 is CASSITGNGYTF. CDR3 in DNA: TGCGCCAGCAGCATAACAGGGAATGGCTACACCTTC.

This chain links TRBV5-1 with TRBJ1-4; D not certain. CDR3 length equals 15 residues. Germline V gives CDR1 SGHRS, CDR2 YFSETQ. Trimming shortened V by 0 bases and J by 0 bases, and 6 bases separated the two germline ends. DNA for the CDR3: TGCGCCAGCAGCTTGGAGGCTGCAACTAATGAAAAACTGTTTTTT. This codes for CASSLEAATNEKLFF.